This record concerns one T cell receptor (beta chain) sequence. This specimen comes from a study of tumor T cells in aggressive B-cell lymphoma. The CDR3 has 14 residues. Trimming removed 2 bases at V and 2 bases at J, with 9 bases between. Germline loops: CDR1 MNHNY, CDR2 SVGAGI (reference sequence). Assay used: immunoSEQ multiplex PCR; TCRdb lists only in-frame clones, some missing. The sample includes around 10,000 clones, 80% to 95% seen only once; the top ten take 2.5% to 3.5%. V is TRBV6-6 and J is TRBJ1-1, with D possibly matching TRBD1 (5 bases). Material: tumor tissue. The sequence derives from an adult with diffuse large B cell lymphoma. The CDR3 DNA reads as TGTGCCAGCAGTTACGGCCAGGGTAACACTGAAGCTTTCTTT. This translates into CASSYGQGNTEAFF.